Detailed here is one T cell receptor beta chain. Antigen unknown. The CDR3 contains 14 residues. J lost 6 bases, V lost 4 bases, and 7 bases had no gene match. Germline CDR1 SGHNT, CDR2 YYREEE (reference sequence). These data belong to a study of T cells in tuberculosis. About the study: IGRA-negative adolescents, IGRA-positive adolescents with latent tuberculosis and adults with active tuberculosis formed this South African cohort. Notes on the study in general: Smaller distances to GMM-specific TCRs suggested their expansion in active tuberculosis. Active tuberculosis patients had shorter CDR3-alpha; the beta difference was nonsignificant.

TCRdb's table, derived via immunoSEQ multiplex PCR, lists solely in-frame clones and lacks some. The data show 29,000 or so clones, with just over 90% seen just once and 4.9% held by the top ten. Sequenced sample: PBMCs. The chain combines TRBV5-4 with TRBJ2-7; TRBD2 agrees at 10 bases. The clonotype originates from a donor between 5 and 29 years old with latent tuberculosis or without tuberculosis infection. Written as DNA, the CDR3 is TGTGCCAGCAGCCTCACTAGCGGGAACGGCGAGCAGTACTTC. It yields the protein CASSLTSGNGEQYF. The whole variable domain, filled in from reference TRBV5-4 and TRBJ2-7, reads ETGVTQSPTHLIKTRGQQVTLRCSSQSGHNTVSWYQQALGQGPQFIFQYYREEENGRGNFPPRFSGLQFPNYSSELNVNALELDDSALYLCASSLTSGNGEQYFGPGTRLTVT.